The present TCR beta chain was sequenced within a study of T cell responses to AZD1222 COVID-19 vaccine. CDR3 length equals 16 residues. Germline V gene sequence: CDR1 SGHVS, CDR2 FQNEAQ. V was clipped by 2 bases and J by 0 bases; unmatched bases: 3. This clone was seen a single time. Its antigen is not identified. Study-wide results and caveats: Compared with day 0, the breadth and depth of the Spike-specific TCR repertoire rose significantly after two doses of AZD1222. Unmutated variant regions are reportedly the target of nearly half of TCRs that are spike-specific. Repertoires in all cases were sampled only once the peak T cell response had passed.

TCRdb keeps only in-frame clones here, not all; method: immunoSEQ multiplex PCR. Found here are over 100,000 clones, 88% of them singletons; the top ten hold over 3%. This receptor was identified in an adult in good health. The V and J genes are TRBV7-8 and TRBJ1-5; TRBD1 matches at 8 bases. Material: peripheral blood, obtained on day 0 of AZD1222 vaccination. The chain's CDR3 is CASSLRDRISNQPQHF. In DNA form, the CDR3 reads TGTGCCAGCAGCTTACGGGACAGGATTAGCAATCAGCCCCAGCATTTT. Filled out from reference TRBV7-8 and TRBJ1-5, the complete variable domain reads GAGVSQSPRYKVAKRGQDVALRCDPISGHVSLFWYQQALGQGPEFLTYFQNEAQLDKSGLPSDRFFAERPEGSVSTLKIQRTQQEDSAVYLCASSLRDRISNQPQHFGDGTRLSIL.